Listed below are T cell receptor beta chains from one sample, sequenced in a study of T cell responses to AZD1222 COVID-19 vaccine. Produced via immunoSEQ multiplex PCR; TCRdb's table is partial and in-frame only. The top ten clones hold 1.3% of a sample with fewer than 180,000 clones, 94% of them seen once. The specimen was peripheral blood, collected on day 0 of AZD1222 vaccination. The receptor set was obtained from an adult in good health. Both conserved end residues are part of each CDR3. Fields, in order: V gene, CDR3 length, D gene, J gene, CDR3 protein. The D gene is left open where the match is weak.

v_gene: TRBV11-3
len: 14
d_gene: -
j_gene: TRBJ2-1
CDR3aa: CASSPWQGMNEQFF

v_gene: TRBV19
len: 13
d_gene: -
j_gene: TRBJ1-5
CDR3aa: CASSIGGDQPQHF

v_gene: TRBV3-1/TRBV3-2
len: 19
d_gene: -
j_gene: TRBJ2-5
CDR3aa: CASSQDRLMTETPQETQYF

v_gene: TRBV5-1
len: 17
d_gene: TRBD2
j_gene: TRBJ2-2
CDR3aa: CASSSAVLAGAPGELFF

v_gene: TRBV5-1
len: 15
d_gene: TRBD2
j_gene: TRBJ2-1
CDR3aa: CASSLGREGYNEQFF

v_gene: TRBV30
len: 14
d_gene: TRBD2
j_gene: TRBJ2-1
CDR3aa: CASEGLAGLNEQFF

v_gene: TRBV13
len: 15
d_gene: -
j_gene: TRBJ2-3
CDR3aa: CASGFRDFGTDTQYF

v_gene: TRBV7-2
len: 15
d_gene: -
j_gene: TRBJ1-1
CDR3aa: CASSFLLFHNTEAFF

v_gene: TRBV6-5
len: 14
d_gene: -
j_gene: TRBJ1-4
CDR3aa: CASSKSGEGEKLFF

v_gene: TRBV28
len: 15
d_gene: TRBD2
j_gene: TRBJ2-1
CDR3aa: CASKVGPKAGNEQFF

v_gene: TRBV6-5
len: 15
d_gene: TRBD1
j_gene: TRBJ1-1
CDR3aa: CASSLQGAVNTEAFF

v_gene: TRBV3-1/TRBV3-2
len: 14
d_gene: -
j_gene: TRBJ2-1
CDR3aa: CASSPTVGDHEQFF

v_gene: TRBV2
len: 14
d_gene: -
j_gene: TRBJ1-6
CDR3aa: CASSEGQYNSPLHF

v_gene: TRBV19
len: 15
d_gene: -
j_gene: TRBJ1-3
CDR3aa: CASTRSSLSGNTIYF

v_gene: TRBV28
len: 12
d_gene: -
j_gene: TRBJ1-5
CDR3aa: CASKTGYQPQHF

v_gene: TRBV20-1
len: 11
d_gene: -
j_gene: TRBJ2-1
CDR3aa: CSARGQGFGFF

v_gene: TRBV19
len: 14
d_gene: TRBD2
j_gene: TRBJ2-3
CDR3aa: CASKTSGSTDTQYF

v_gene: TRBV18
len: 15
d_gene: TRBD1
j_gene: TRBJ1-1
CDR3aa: CASSQQGGGNTEAFF

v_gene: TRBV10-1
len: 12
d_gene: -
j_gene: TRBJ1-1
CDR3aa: CASNPVDTEAFF

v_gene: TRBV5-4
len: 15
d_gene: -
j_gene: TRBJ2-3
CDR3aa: CASSGPGARTDTQYF

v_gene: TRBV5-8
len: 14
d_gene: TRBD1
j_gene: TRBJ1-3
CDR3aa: CATRDRSSGNTIYF

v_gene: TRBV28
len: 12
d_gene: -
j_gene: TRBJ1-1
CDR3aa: CASSRTGTEAFF

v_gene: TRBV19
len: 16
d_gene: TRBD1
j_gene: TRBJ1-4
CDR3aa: CASSIGSDRDNEKLFF

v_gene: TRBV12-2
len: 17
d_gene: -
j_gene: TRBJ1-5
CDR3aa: CASRFPGGTEQNQPQHF